The clone carrying this T cell receptor beta chain was counted many times. This CDR3 comprises 15 residues. Germline CDR1 reads SEHNR; CDR2 reads FQNEAQ (reference sequence). J gave up 3 bases and V 6 bases, and 2 bases lay outside the gene matches. The sample is drawn from a study of T cells after yellow fever vaccination. 5'RACE template switching produced TCR cDNA carrying a universal primer site and UMIs. TCRdb reanalysed the 5' RACE reads using MiXCR and keeps one entry per CDR3 protein. This sample has 350,000 to 550,000 distinct CDR3 sequences; approximately 19% occur once, and the top ten carry roughly a sixth.

The source material was PBMCs, sampled before the yellow fever booster vaccination. The chain uses TRBV7-9 and TRBJ2-1, with 13 bases identical to TRBD2. This TCR came from a man younger than 35 who received the YFV17D yellow fever vaccine. CDR3 residues: CASSWTSGGYNEQFF. CDR3 nucleotide sequence: TGTGCCAGCAGTTGGACTAGCGGGGGCTACAATGAGCAGTTCTTC.